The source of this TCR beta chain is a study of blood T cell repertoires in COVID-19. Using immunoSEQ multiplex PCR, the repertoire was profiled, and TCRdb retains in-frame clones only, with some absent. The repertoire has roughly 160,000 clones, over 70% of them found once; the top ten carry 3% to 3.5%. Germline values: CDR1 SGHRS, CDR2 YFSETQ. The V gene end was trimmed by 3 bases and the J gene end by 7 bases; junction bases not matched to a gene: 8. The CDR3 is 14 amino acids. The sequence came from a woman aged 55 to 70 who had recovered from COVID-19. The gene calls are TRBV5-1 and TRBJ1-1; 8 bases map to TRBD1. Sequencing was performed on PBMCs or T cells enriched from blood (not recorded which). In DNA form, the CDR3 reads TGCGCCAGCAGCTCAACAGGGGGGTATGGTGAAGCTTTCTTT. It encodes CASSSTGGYGEAFF.